The clone carrying this TCR beta chain is deemed medium-sized. As yet, its antigen is unknown. This sample is drawn from a study of OX40 agonist ivuxolimab in advanced cancers. Study information: Patients' therapy was ivuxolimab, an antibody that acts as an agonist of OX40 (CD134). The study's findings and limits: Averaging showed that CD8+ T cells had more expanded clones than CD4+ did.

Trimming cost V 0 bases and J 0 bases, with 6 bases left between them. The CDR3 length is 14 residues. Germline CDR1 SGDLS, CDR2 YYNGEE. TCRdb's copy holds only in-frame clones and misses some; the assay was immunoSEQ multiplex PCR. The sample has about 58,000 clones, 81% seen once; the top ten hold over 0.6%. Here the sequenced sample was CD4+ or CD8+ T cells sorted from blood, taken in a trial of the OX40 agonist ivuxolimab. The V call is TRBV9, the J call TRBJ1-1, with a weak D call TRBD1 (5 bases). The receptor was derived from an adult with an advanced solid tumor such as melanoma, head and neck, liver or kidney cancer. The CDR3 DNA is TGTGCCAGCAGCGTAGCGGGGGTGAACACTGAAGCTTTCTTT. Translation: CASSVAGVNTEAFF.